This T cell receptor beta chain was documented in a study of blood T cell repertoires in COVID-19. Study as a whole: The cDNA or gDNA used as material had been derived from T cells, B-cell-depleted T cells, or PBMCs.

Trimming cost V 4 bases and J 2 bases; bases outside gene matches: 14. CDR1 and CDR2 from the germline V gene are SGHNT and YYREEE (reference sequence). The CDR3 has 18 amino acids. Participants were aged about 18 to 95 years, lived in about 26 US areas, and enrolled virtually. Assignment of participants to cohorts was predicated upon participant-reported clinical history. In the original analysis: Scientists estimated how many nucleated cells there were by amplifying reference gene primers. Libraries were prepared by immunoSEQ multiplex PCR; TCRdb keeps only in-frame clonotypes and omits some of them. That table supplies the V and J calls and clone size; D and trimming were determined from the DNA. Among around 400,000 clones, nearly 90% were seen once, and the ten largest hold 1.4%.

The sequence came from a woman aged 18-29 years who had been exposed to COVID-19. The chain is built from TRBV5-4 and TRBJ1-3; TRBD1 aligns across 8 bases. Sequencing used PBMCs or T cells enriched from blood (not recorded which). The CDR3 DNA reads TGTGCCAGCAGCCCAGGGGGCGGACTCGGCGAAACTGGAAACACCATATATTTT. It translates to CASSPGGGLGETGNTIYF.